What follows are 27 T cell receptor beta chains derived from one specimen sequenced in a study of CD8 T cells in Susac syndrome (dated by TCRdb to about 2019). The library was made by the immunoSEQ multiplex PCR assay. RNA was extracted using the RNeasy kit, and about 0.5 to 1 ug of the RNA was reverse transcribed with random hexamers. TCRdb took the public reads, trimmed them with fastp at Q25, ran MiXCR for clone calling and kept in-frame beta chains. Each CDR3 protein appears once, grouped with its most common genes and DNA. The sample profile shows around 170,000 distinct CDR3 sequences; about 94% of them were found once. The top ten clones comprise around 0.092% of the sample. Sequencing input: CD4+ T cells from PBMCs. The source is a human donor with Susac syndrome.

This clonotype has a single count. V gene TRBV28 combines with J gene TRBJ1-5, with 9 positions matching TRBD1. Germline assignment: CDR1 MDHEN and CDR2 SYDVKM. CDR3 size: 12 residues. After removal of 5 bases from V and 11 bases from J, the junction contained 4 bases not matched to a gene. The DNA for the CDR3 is TGTGCCAGCAGTCCCCGGACAGGGGCCCAGCATTTT. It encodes CASSPRTGAQHF.

Here the CDR3 reads CASSVATRGRAYNEQFF. The CDR3 nucleotides read TGTGCCAGCAGCGTAGCTACTCGGGGGAGGGCTTACAATGAGCAGTTCTTC. This chain connects TRBV9 to TRBJ2-1, with 7 bases identical to TRBD2. Germline lookup yields CDR1 SGDLS and CDR2 YYNGEE. V trimming: 0 bases; J trimming: 4 bases; junction bases outside the gene matches: 10. This CDR3 comprises 17 residues.

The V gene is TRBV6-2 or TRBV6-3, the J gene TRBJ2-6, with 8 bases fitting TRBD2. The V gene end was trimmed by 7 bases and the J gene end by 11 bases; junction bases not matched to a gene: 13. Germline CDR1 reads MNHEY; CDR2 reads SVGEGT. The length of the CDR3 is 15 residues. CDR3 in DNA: TGTGCCAGCATTGACCCGAACGGGGGGGTTTACGTCCTGACTTTC. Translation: CASIDPNGGVYVLTF.

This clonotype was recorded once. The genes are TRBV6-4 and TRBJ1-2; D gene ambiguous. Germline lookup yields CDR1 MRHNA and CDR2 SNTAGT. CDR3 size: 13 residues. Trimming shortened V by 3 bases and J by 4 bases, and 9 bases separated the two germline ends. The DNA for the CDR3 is TGTGCCAGCAGTGAGTCCGGGCGCTATGGCTACACCTTC. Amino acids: CASSESGRYGYTF.

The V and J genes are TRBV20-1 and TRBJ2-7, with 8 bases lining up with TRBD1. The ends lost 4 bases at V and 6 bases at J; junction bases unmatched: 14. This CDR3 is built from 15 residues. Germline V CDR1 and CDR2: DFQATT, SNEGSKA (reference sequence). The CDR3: CSATRPQGARSEQYF. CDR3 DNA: TGCAGTGCTACTAGACCTCAGGGGGCGAGGTCCGAGCAGTACTTC.

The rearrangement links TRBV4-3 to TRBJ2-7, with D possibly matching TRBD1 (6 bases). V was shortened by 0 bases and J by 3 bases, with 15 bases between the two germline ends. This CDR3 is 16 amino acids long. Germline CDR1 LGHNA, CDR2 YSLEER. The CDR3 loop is CASSQEWGRGYYEQYF. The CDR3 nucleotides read TGCGCCAGCAGCCAAGAATGGGGCAGGGGCTACTACGAGCAGTACTTC.

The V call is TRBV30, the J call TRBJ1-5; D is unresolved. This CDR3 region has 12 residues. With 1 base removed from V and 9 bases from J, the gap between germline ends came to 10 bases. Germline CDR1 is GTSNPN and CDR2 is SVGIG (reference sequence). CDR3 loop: CAWSEPPGPQHF. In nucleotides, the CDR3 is TGTGCCTGGAGTGAGCCCCCGGGGCCCCAGCATTTT.

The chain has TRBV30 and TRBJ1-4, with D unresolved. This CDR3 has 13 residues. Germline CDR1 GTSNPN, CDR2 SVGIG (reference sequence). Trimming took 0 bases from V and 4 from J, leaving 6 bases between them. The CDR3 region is CAWSVSGNEKLFF. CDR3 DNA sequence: TGTGCCTGGAGTGTGTCGGGTAATGAAAAACTGTTTTTT.

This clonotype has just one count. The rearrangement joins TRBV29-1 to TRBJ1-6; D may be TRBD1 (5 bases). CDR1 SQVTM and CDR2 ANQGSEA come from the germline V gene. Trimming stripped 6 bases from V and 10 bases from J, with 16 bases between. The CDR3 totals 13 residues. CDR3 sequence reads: CSVLEGSRSPLHF. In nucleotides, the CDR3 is TGCAGCGTACTGGAGGGGAGTAGGTCACCCCTCCACTTT. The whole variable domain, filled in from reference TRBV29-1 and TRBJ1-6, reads SAVISQKPSRDICQRGTSLTIQCQVDSQVTMMFWYRQQPGQSLTLIATANQGSEATYESGFVIDKFPISRPNLTFSTLTVSNMSPEDSSIYLCSVLEGSRSPLHFGNGTRLTVT.

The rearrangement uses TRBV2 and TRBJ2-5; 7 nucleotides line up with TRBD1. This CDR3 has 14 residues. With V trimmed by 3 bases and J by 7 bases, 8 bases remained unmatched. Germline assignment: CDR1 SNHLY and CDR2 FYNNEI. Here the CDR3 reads CASSDGTAVGTQYF. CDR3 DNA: TGTGCCAGCAGTGACGGGACAGCGGTAGGGACCCAGTACTTC.

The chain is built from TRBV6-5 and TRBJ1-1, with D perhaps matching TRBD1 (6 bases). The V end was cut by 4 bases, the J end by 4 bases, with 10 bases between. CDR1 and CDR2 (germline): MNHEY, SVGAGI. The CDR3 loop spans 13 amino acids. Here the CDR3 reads CASSWGARTEAFF. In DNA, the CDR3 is TGTGCCAGCAGTTGGGGGGCGCGCACTGAAGCTTTCTTT.

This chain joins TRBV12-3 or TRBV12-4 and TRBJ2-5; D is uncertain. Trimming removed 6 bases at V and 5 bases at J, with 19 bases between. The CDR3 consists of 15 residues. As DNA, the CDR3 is TGTGCCAGCAGCCCCGGTGCGAGGCGGACGGAGACCCAGTACTTC. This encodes CASSPGARRTETQYF.

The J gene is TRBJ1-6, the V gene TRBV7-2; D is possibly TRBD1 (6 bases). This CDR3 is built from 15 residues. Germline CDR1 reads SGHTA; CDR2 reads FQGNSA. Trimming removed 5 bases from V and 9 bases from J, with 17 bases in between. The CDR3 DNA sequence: TGTGCCAGCAGCCCCGATGGGGGGGCAACTTCACCCCTCCACTTT. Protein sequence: CASSPDGGATSPLHF.

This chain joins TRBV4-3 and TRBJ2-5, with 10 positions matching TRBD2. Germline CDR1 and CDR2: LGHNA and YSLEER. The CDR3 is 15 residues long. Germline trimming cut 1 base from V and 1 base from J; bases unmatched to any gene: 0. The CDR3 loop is CASSQGTSGQETQYF. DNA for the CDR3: TGCGCCAGCAGCCAAGGGACTAGCGGCCAAGAGACCCAGTACTTC.

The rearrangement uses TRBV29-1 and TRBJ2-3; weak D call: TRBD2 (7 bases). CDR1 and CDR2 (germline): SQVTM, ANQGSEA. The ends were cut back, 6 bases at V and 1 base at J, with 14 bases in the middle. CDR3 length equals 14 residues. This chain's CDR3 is CSVARGAGTDTQYF. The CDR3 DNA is TGCAGCGTCGCCCGGGGGGCGGGCACAGATACGCAGTATTTT.

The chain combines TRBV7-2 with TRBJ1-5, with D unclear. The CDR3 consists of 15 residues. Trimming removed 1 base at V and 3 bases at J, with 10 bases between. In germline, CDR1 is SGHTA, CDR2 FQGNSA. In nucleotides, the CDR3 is TGTGCCAGCAGCTTAGACGATAGGTTCAATCAGCCCCAGCATTTT. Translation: CASSLDDRFNQPQHF.

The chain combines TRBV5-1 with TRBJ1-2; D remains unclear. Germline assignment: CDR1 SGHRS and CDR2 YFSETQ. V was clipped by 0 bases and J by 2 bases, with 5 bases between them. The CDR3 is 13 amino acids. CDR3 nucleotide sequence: TGCGCCAGCAGCTTGGAACAGAACTATGGCTACACCTTC. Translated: CASSLEQNYGYTF.

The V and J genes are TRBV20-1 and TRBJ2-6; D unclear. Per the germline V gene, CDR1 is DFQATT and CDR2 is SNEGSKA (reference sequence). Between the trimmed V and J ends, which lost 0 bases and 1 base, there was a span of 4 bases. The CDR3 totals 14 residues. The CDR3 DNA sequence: TGCAGTGCTAGAGAAGGGTCTGGGGCCAACGTCCTGACTTTC. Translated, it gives CSAREGSGANVLTF.

The CDR3 loop reads CASSLGRGLGTDTQYF. The CDR3 DNA reads as TGTGCCAGCAGCTTGGGACGGGGACTCGGCACAGATACGCAGTATTTT. The chain employs TRBV5-6 and TRBJ2-3, with TRBD2 as a possible D gene (6 bases). The CDR3 runs 16 residues. V dropped 0 bases and J dropped 1 base, with 12 bases sitting between them. The germline CDR1 and CDR2 sequences are SGHDT and YYEEEE. The full variable domain, in which reference TRBV5-6 and TRBJ2-3 provide the parts outside the CDR3, is DAGVTQSPTHLIKTRGQQVTLRCSPKSGHDTVSWYQQALGQGPQFIFQYYEEEERQRGNFPDRFSGHQFPNYSSELNVNALLLGDSALYLCASSLGRGLGTDTQYFGPGTRLTVL.

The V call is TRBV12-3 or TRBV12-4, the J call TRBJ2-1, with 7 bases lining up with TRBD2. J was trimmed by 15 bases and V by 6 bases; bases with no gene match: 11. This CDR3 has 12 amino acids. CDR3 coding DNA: TGTGCCAGCAGCCTGGGACTAACCGTTAGGTTCTTC. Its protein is CASSLGLTVRFF.

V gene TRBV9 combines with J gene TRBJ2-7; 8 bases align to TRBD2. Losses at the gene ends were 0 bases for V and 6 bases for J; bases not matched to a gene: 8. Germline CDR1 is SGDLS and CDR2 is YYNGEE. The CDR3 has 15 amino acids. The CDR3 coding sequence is TGTGCCAGCAGCGTAGCGGGGGGGCCAGAATTCGAGCAGTACTTC. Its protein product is CASSVAGGPEFEQYF.

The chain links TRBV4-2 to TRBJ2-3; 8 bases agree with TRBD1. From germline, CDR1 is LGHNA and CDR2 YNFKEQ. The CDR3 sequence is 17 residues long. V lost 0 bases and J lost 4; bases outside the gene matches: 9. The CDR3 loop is CASSQELGRGLADTQYF. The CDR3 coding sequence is TGTGCCAGCAGCCAAGAGCTAGGCAGGGGGCTCGCAGATACGCAGTATTTT.

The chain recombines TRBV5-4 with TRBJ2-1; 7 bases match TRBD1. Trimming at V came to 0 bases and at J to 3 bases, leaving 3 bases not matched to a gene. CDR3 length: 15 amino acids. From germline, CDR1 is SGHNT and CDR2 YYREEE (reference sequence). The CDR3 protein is CASSLEGANYNEQFF. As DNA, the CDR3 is TGTGCCAGCAGCTTGGAGGGGGCCAACTACAATGAGCAGTTCTTC. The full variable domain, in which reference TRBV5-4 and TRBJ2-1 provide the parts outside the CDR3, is ETGVTQSPTHLIKTRGQQVTLRCSSQSGHNTVSWYQQALGQGPQFIFQYYREEENGRGNFPPRFSGLQFPNYSSELNVNALELDDSALYLCASSLEGANYNEQFFGPGTRLTVL.

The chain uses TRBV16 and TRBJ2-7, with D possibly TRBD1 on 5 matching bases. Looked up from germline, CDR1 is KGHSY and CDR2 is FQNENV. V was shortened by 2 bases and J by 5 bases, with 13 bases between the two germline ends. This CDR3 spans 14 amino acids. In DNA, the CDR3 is TGTGCCAGCAGCCAAAACCGACAGAACAACGAGCAGTACTTC. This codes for CASSQNRQNNEQYF. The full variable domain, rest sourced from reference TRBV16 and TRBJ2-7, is GEEVAQTPKHLVRGEGQKAKLYCAPIKGHSYVFWYQQVLKNEFKFLISFQNENVFDETGMPKERFSAKCLPNSPCSLEIQATKLEDSAVYFCASSQNRQNNEQYFGPGTRLTVT.

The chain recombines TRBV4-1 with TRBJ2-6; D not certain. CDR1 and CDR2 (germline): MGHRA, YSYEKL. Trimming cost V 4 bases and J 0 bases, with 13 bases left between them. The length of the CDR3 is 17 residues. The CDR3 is CASSLILDGSGANVLTF. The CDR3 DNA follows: TGCGCCAGCAGCCTCATCCTAGACGGCTCTGGGGCCAACGTCCTGACTTTC.

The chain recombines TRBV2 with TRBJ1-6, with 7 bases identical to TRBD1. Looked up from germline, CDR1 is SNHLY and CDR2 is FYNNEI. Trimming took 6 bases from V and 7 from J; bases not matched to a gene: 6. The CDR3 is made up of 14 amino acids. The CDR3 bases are TGTGCCAGCAGGACGGGACAGCTGAATTCACCCCTCCACTTT. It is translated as CASRTGQLNSPLHF.

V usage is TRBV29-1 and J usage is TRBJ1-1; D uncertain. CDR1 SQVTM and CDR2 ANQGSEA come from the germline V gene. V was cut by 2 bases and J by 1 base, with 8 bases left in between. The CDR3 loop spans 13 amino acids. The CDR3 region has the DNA TGCAGCGTTGAACTTGGGGAGAACACTGAAGCTTTCTTT. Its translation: CSVELGENTEAFF.